This TCR beta chain was sequenced in a study of blood T cell repertoires in COVID-19 (TCRdb year 2020). About the investigation overall: The collaborator samples originated in the United States, Italy and Spain and spanned the acute and convalescent phases of COVID-19. The samples were drawn from two sources: the first 160 participants of the ongoing ImmuneRACE study, and fewer than 1,500 subjects contributed by 6 global collaborators. The repertoires were released in a freely available public database intended as a resource for research on the immune response to SARS-CoV-2. The prospective study material was composed of cDNA or gDNA derived from T cells, B-cell-depleted T cells, or PBMCs. The dataset comprised deeply sampled blood TCRbeta repertoires from subjects exposed to, actively infected with, or recovered from COVID-19. Nearly every sample came with metadata listing a de-identified subject ID, COVID-19 status, age in years and sex. Where available, HLA class I and class II types were taken from metadata supplied by the sample provider and were not determined by assay-based typing. The paper's findings and limits, for the study overall: The amount of clinical and demographic metadata varied by source and participant and was provided uncurated.

Comment on this clone: Its binding antigen is unknown. The record has no base qualities; no much larger clone is one base away.

V lost 3 bases and J lost 4 bases, and the count of bases not matched to a germline gene is 6. As encoded in the germline V gene, CDR1 is KGHSH while CDR2 is LQKENI. From its cysteine to its phenylalanine, the CDR3 spans 15 amino acids. Left in the record is the CDR3 DNA by itself, 45 bases read in frame from the first base. The immunoSEQ Assay, a bias-controlled multiplex PCR, was used to amplify TCRbeta CDR3 regions from genomic DNA. The study's own analysis went as follows. Nucleated cell counts per sample were estimated from amplification of reference gene primers within the assay. Sequence reads were collapsed and filtered to measure the absolute abundance of every unique TCRbeta CDR3 rearrangement. For each sample, productive Simpson clonality was calculated as the square root of Simpson's diversity index across productive rearrangements. TCRdb took this table from immuneACCESS and kept in-frame rearrangements with V and J called. Such tables lack part of the clones; where checked against another copy, unresolved V genes explain under half of the gap, and the rest is unexplained. The V and J calls and clone size were taken over from that table, and D and trimming were inferred from the DNA. The sample table contains 100,000 to 150,000 clones; only one count was recorded for more than 75% of them. Together, the top ten hold about 7.3% of the sample.

Whole blood was collected in K2EDTA tubes by collaborating institutions according to the institutions' own protocols. Collaborator samples were shipped for TCRbeta analysis as frozen whole blood, isolated PBMCs, or DNA extracted from either sample type. This clonotype originated in a man aged 45-60 years with acute or convalescent COVID-19. The material sequenced was peripheral blood. The rearrangement combines TRBV18 with TRBJ2-1, with 7 junctional bases fitting TRBD2. CDR3 reads: CASSPSLAAYNEQFF. DNA sequence: TGTGCCAGCTCACCCTCTCTAGCGGCGTACAATGAGCAGTTCTTC.